The 18 T cell receptor beta chains reported below all come from one sample, sequenced in a study of OX40 agonist ivuxolimab in advanced cancers. Profiling relied on immunoSEQ multiplex PCR, and the TCRdb table lists in-frame clones only, not all of them. The table shows around 55,000 clones, with 75% to 90% occurring only once. The sample here was CD4+ or CD8+ T cells sorted from blood, taken in a trial of the OX40 agonist ivuxolimab. These receptor sequences come from an adult with an advanced solid tumor such as melanoma, head and neck, liver or kidney cancer.

The rearrangement joins TRBV5-1 to TRBJ2-5; tentatively, D is TRBD2 (5 bases). Germline CDR1 is SGHRS and CDR2 is YFSETQ. The CDR3 consists of 14 residues. V lost 2 bases, J lost 5 bases, and 13 bases lay in between. The CDR3 DNA is TGCGCCAGCAGCTTTAGAGGGCCGGGGGAGACCCAGTACTTC. Its translation: CASSFRGPGETQYF.

The chain has TRBV28 and TRBJ2-2; D could derive from TRBD1 or TRBD2 (5 bases each). There are 14 residues in the CDR3. In germline, CDR1 is MDHEN, CDR2 SYDVKM. Trimming removed 6 bases from V and 4 bases from J, with 12 bases in between. This chain's CDR3 is CASSSGRSTGELFF. CDR3 coding DNA: TGTGCCAGCAGCTCGGGACGAAGCACCGGGGAGCTGTTTTTT.

The J gene is TRBJ2-5, the V gene TRBV11-1, with D possibly TRBD1 on 5 matching bases. This CDR3 region has 14 residues. Trimming removed 5 bases from V and 5 bases from J, with 15 bases in between. Germline CDR1 reads SGHAT; CDR2 reads FQDESV (reference sequence). As DNA, the CDR3 is TGTGCCAGCAGCCCGGTAGGGGTACGGGAGACCCAGTACTTC. This translates into CASSPVGVRETQYF.

This clone turned up a few times. The J gene is TRBJ1-5, the V gene TRBV27, with D unresolved. The germline gives CDR1 MNHEY, CDR2 SMNVEV (reference sequence). This CDR3 comprises 13 residues. The V end was cut by 0 bases, the J end by 6 bases, with 6 bases between. The CDR3 coding sequence is TGTGCCAGCAGTTTATCGAAGGGTCAGCCCCAGCATTTT. Translating gives CASSLSKGQPQHF.

The chain carries TRBV4-3 and TRBJ1-6; D gene ambiguous. The germline V and J ends were trimmed by 2 bases and 8 bases, with 13 bases remaining between them. CDR1 is LGHNA and CDR2 is YSLEER in the germline V gene. CDR3 length equals 15 residues. The CDR3 sequence: CASSQRGSGDSPLHF. The CDR3 bases are TGCGCCAGCAGCCAAAGAGGGTCAGGAGATTCACCCCTCCACTTT.

This clone is a singleton in its sample. The gene calls are TRBV27 and TRBJ2-3; D is undetermined. Per the germline V gene, CDR1 is MNHEY and CDR2 is SMNVEV (reference sequence). The V end lost 3 bases, the J end lost 0 bases, and 10 bases lay between the germline ends. This CDR3 comprises 15 residues. Here the CDR3 DNA reads TGTGCCAGCAGTTTCAGATCCACTAGCACAGATACGCAGTATTTT. Protein: CASSFRSTSTDTQYF.

The chain carries TRBV19 and TRBJ2-7; D may correspond to TRBD1 or TRBD2 (5 bases each). The CDR3 runs 13 residues. The germline gives CDR1 LNHDA, CDR2 SQIVND (reference sequence). Trimming pared 8 bases from V and 1 base from J, leaving 12 bases between. The CDR3 here is CASAWDRSYEQYF. The CDR3 nucleotides are TGTGCCAGTGCTTGGGACCGTTCCTACGAGCAGTACTTC.

The J gene is TRBJ2-5, the V gene TRBV7-2; 7 bases fit TRBD2. Germline CDR1 and CDR2: SGHTA and FQGNSA. CDR3 length: 16 residues. The V gene end was trimmed by 5 bases and the J gene end by 1 base; junction bases not matched to a gene: 10. The CDR3 is CASSPELGGGQETQYF. CDR3 DNA: TGTGCCAGCAGCCCCGAGCTCGGCGGGGGCCAAGAGACCCAGTACTTC.

The chain has TRBV4-1 and TRBJ1-1; 8 positions match TRBD1. The germline CDR1 and CDR2 sequences are MGHRA and YSYEKL. This CDR3 region has 15 residues. V was pared by 0 bases and J by 5 bases, with 5 bases of the junction left unmatched. This CDR3 is CASSQDPGGYTEAFF. CDR3 nucleotides: TGCGCCAGCAGCCAAGACCCAGGGGGCTATACTGAAGCTTTCTTT.

By share, this clone counts as medium-sized. The V call is TRBV11-2, the J call TRBJ2-7; unclear D gene. The CDR3 has 12 amino acids. V lost 5 bases and J lost 6, with 11 bases in between. Germline-derived CDR1 and CDR2 are SGHAT and FQNNGV. The CDR3 spells CASSLGRVEQYF. Written as DNA, the CDR3 is TGTGCCAGCAGCCTAGGCCGGGTCGAGCAGTACTTC.

This sequence joins TRBV27 and TRBJ2-1, with 8 bases aligning to TRBD2. The CDR3 is 12 amino acids. Per germline, CDR1 MNHEY and CDR2 SMNVEV (reference sequence). V was pared by 4 bases and J by 7 bases, with 0 bases of the junction left unmatched. The CDR3 here is CASSSGGNEQFF. The CDR3, as DNA: TGTGCCAGCAGTTCGGGGGGGAATGAGCAGTTCTTC.

The J gene is TRBJ1-1, the V gene TRBV6-6, with D unresolved. The CDR3 covers 15 residues. Trimming took off 7 bases at V and 8 bases at J, with 23 bases between the two ends. Germline V CDR1 and CDR2: MNHNY, SVGAGI (reference sequence). The CDR3 loop is CASTRVDEGRLEAFF. CDR3 coding DNA: TGTGCCAGCACTAGGGTTGACGAAGGAAGGTTAGAAGCTTTCTTT.

The chain uses TRBV6-1 and TRBJ2-1, with 9 bases identical to TRBD1. This CDR3 spans 16 amino acids. Germline CDR1 is MNHNS and CDR2 is SASEGT. After removal of 4 bases from V and 5 bases from J, the junction contained 9 bases not matched to a gene. The CDR3 coding sequence is TGTGCCAGCAGTGGCCCCGGGACAGGGATCAACAATGAGCAGTTCTTC. Protein sequence: CASSGPGTGINNEQFF.

CDR3 protein: CASREEGELNQPQHF. The CDR3, as DNA: TGTGCCAGCCGTGAGGAAGGTGAGCTCAATCAGCCCCAGCATTTT. The rearrangement links TRBV18 to TRBJ1-5; D gene ambiguous. Germline lookup yields CDR1 KGHSH and CDR2 LQKENI. V was cut by 8 bases and J by 3 bases, with 17 bases left in between. The CDR3 extends over 15 amino acids.

The J gene is TRBJ2-7, the V gene TRBV7-9, with unresolved D. The CDR3 has 15 residues. In germline, CDR1 is SEHNR, CDR2 FQNEAQ (reference sequence). Trimming took off 5 bases at V and 4 bases at J, with 18 bases between the two ends. CDR3 loop: CASSPSGSDGYEQYF. Here the CDR3 DNA reads TGTGCCAGCAGCCCGTCGGGTAGTGACGGGTACGAGCAGTACTTC.

This clone was counted between two and nine times. The gene calls are TRBV7-6 and TRBJ2-2; D ambiguous. The CDR3 spans 15 residues. The V gene lost 4 bases and the J gene lost 3 bases, with 12 bases spanning the gap. Germline values: CDR1 SGHVS, CDR2 FNYEAQ. The DNA for the CDR3 is TGTGCCAGCAGCTCCCGTCAACAACACACCGGGGAGCTGTTTTTT. Its translation is CASSSRQQHTGELFF.

This chain uses TRBV11-2 with TRBJ1-1; D may be TRBD1 (5 bases). Trimming cost V 2 bases and J 4 bases, with 11 bases left between them. CDR1 is SGHAT and CDR2 is FQNNGV in the germline V gene. The CDR3 covers 14 residues. CDR3 DNA sequence: TGTGCCAGCAGCTTAATTCCAGGGATCACTGAAGCTTTCTTT. Its protein is CASSLIPGITEAFF. Combining the CDR3 with reference TRBV11-2 and TRBJ1-1 gives the whole variable domain EAGVAQSPRYKIIEKRQSVAFWCNPISGHATLYWYQQILGQGPKLLIQFQNNGVVDDSQLPKDRFSAERLKGVDSTLKIQPAKLEDSAVYLCASSLIPGITEAFFGQGTRLTVV.

This chain's CDR3 is CASSVTGSYNEQFF. In nucleotides, the CDR3 is TGTGCCAGCAGCGTGACAGGGTCCTACAATGAGCAGTTCTTC. The V call is TRBV9, the J call TRBJ2-1, with 7 nucleotides matching TRBD1. The CDR3 extends over 14 amino acids. Germline V gene data show CDR1 as SGDLS and CDR2 as YYNGEE. V lost 2 bases, J lost 1 base, and 0 bases stayed unmatched.